These 19 T cell receptor beta chains were sequenced from one sample in a study of response to subunit inactivated influenza vaccine. Each CDR3 protein is one row after TCRdb ran MiXCR on the RT-PCR reads. The sample holds about 780,000 distinct CDR3 sequences, under 20% seen once. The material was PBMCs from blood, obtained roughly 5 days after vaccination. The source of these receptors is a man over 45 who received an inactivated influenza vaccine.

This clonotype was counted a few times. This chain joins TRBV20-1 and TRBJ1-1; 8 bases match TRBD1. Germline V lookup: CDR1 DFQATT, CDR2 SNEGSKA (reference sequence). This CDR3 spans 15 amino acids. V was pared by 1 base and J by 0 bases, with 4 bases of the junction left unmatched. The CDR3 loop reads CSARVRTGLNTEAFF. Here the CDR3 DNA reads TGCAGTGCTAGAGTCCGGACAGGGTTGAACACTGAAGCTTTCTTT.

This clonotype was detected many times. This sequence joins TRBV20-1 and TRBJ1-5; 8 positions match TRBD1. This CDR3 region has 16 residues. Germline V gene sequence: CDR1 DFQATT, CDR2 SNEGSKA (reference sequence). Trimming took 6 bases from V and 0 from J; bases not matched to a gene: 10. Here the CDR3 reads CSATGDGTYSNQPQHF. CDR3 DNA sequence: TGCAGTGCGACAGGGGACGGCACCTATAGCAATCAGCCCCAGCATTTT.

The rearrangement uses TRBV19 and TRBJ2-3, with 10 bases aligning to TRBD1. V shed 9 bases, J shed 6 bases, and the junction held 9 bases outside the gene matches. There are 14 residues in the CDR3. Looked up from germline, CDR1 is LNHDA and CDR2 is SQIVND (reference sequence). CDR3 DNA sequence: TGTGCCAGCCGGGACAGGGGACAACAGGATACGCAGTATTTT. Protein product: CASRDRGQQDTQYF.

At least ten counts were recorded for this clonotype. V usage is TRBV20-1 and J usage is TRBJ2-7; TRBD2 matches 10 bases. Unmatched junction bases numbered 6, after V lost 6 bases and J lost 4 bases. Germline CDR1 DFQATT, CDR2 SNEGSKA (reference sequence). The CDR3 contains 13 residues. The CDR3: CSAASGGVYEQYF. CDR3 nucleotide sequence: TGCAGTGCCGCAAGCGGGGGGGTGTACGAGCAGTACTTC.

This clonotype was detected many times. The chain couples TRBV11-1 to TRBJ2-7; TRBD1 is a possible D gene (6 bases). From germline, CDR1 is SGHAT and CDR2 FQDESV (reference sequence). This CDR3 spans 14 amino acids. The V gene lost 3 bases and the J gene lost 1 base, with 10 bases spanning the gap. CDR3 residues: CASSLGARSYEQYF. CDR3 DNA sequence: TGTGCCAGCAGCTTGGGGGCGCGGTCCTACGAGCAGTACTTC.

CDR3 in amino acids: CSVPTSSETQYF. As DNA, the CDR3 is TGCAGCGTCCCTACTAGTTCGGAGACCCAGTACTTC. The chain is built from TRBV29-1 and TRBJ2-5, with TRBD2 as a possible D gene (5 bases). V lost 6 bases, J lost 5 bases, and 13 bases lay in between. The CDR3 sequence is 12 residues long. Germline assignment: CDR1 SQVTM and CDR2 ANQGSEA.

The sample holds a few counts of this clonotype. The chain combines TRBV9 with TRBJ2-3, with D perhaps TRBD2 (7 bases). There are 16 residues in the CDR3. CDR1 is SGDLS and CDR2 is YYNGEE in the germline V gene. The V gene lost 3 bases and the J gene lost 3 bases, with 17 bases spanning the gap. The CDR3 loop reads CASSGGEGGWTDTQYF. For the CDR3, the DNA is TGTGCCAGCAGCGGGGGGGAGGGGGGTTGGACAGATACGCAGTATTTT.

The V and J genes are TRBV5-4 and TRBJ1-1, with D hard to call. This CDR3 comprises 14 residues. Trimming took 1 base from V and 10 from J, leaving 17 bases between them. Germline CDR1 and CDR2: SGHNT and YYREEE (reference sequence). In nucleotides, the CDR3 is TGTGCCAGCAGCTTGATGGGATCCCCCCGAGCAGCTTTCTTT. Protein: CASSLMGSPRAAFF.

This clonotype was seen more than once but under ten times. The chain recombines TRBV14 with TRBJ2-7; a possible D gene is TRBD2 (5 bases). V lost 1 base and J 2 bases, leaving 9 bases between the germline ends. This CDR3 is built from 14 residues. CDR1 is SGHDN and CDR2 is FVKESK in the germline V gene. The CDR3: CASSQAGGPYEQYF. CDR3 in DNA: TGTGCCAGCAGCCAAGCAGGAGGTCCCTACGAGCAGTACTTC.

This clonotype was detected only a few times. The chain employs TRBV21-1 and TRBJ2-5; the table's D call TRBD1 went unverified against the DNA. TRBV21-1 is a pseudogene locus. The CDR3 totals 16 residues. CDR3 nucleotides: TGTGCCAGCAGCCCCCCCGGCCCGACAGGAGGCGAGACCCAGTACTTC. Its protein is CASSPPGPTGGETQYF.

The chain recombines TRBV15 with TRBJ2-3; TRBD2 matches 8 bases. Germline CDR1 is LNHNV and CDR2 is YYDKDF (reference sequence). Trimming cost V 1 base and J 2 bases; bases outside gene matches: 5. The CDR3 has 16 amino acids. CDR3 bases: TGTGCCACCAGCAGAGGTGTAGCGGGGACCACAGATACGCAGTATTTT. It yields the protein CATSRGVAGTTDTQYF.

The chain has TRBV7-6 and TRBJ2-1, with 10 bases aligning to TRBD2. Trimming at V came to 5 bases and at J to 6 bases, leaving 4 bases not matched to a gene. The CDR3 is 14 residues long. CDR1 SGHVS and CDR2 FNYEAQ come from the germline V gene. CDR3: CASSGRTSGNEQFF. DNA of the CDR3: TGTGCCAGCAGCGGTCGGACTAGCGGCAATGAGCAGTTCTTC.

V is TRBV12-3 or TRBV12-4 and J is TRBJ2-7; perhaps TRBD2 as D (6 bases). The V gene lost 7 bases and the J gene lost 7 bases, with 17 bases spanning the gap. This CDR3 has 13 amino acids. CDR3 residues: CASTLHPEGEQYF. The CDR3 nucleotides are TGTGCCAGCACCCTTCACCCGGAGGGGGAGCAGTACTTC.

The V call is TRBV7-8, the J call TRBJ2-7; TRBD2 matches at 7 bases. The CDR3 length is 16 residues. Germline CDR1 SGHVS, CDR2 FQNEAQ. The V and J ends lost 1 base and 3 bases, in that order; junction bases with no gene match: 9. The CDR3: CASSLGSGGRVYEQYF. CDR3 sequence (DNA): TGTGCCAGCAGCTTAGGTTCGGGAGGCCGGGTCTACGAGCAGTACTTC.

The rearrangement joins TRBV7-2 to TRBJ2-1, with TRBD1 matching over 8 bases. The length of the CDR3 is 14 residues. V shed 2 bases, J shed 10 bases, and the junction held 7 bases outside the gene matches. Looked up from germline, CDR1 is SGHTA and CDR2 is FQGNSA. DNA of the CDR3: TGTGCCAGCAGCTTATTCCTGACAGGGGAGGAGCAGTTCTTC. It yields the protein CASSLFLTGEEQFF.

V is TRBV19 and J is TRBJ2-7, with D uncertain. The CDR3 is 13 residues long. The ends were cut back, 5 bases at V and 3 bases at J, with 11 bases in the middle. Per germline, CDR1 LNHDA and CDR2 SQIVND (reference sequence). The CDR3 reads CASSRSLVYEQYF. The CDR3 DNA reads as TGTGCCAGTAGTCGATCTCTTGTCTACGAGCAGTACTTC. Full variable domain (outside the CDR3, taken from reference TRBV19 and TRBJ2-7): DGGITQSPKYLFRKEGQNVTLSCEQNLNHDAMYWYRQDPGQGLRLIYYSQIVNDFQKGDIAEGYSVSREKKESFPLTVTSAQKNPTAFYLCASSRSLVYEQYFGPGTRLTVT.

This clonotype occurred a few times. The rearrangement uses TRBV5-1 and TRBJ1-4; no clear D gene. Germline loops: CDR1 SGHRS, CDR2 YFSETQ. CDR3 size: 14 residues. The V end was cut by 0 bases, the J end by 8 bases, with 11 bases between. The CDR3 region is CASSLGRESEKLFF. The CDR3 nucleotides are TGCGCCAGCAGCTTGGGTCGGGAGAGCGAAAAACTGTTTTTT.

V usage is TRBV6-5 and J usage is TRBJ1-1; D gene uncertain. The CDR3 has 11 residues. Trimming left V 2 bases short and J 12 bases short, with 10 bases between. From germline, CDR1 is MNHEY and CDR2 SVGAGI. The CDR3 DNA sequence: TGTGCCAGCAGTTACCGGGGTAGTACTTTCTTT. Its protein is CASSYRGSTFF.

This clonotype was observed a few times. V is TRBV7-9 and J is TRBJ1-2, with D unclear. Per the germline V gene, CDR1 is SEHNR and CDR2 is FQNEAQ (reference sequence). The length of the CDR3 is 11 residues. The V end was cut by 4 bases, the J end by 8 bases, with 8 bases between. The CDR3 loop is CASSSRTGYTF. CDR3 nucleotide sequence: TGTGCCAGCAGCTCCCGGACCGGCTACACCTTC.